This entry is about one T cell receptor (beta chain). This sample is drawn from a study of monozygotic twins with inflammatory bowel disease. For each CDR3 protein, TCRdb gives one entry from its re-call of the 5' RACE reads, without DNA. This sample contains 90,000 to 110,000 distinct CDR3 sequences. The CDR3 is 13 amino acids. From germline, CDR1 is MRHNA and CDR2 SNTAGT. J is TRBJ1-1 and V is TRBV6-4. Sequencing was carried out using blood. This sequence originates from a human donor with ulcerative colitis or Crohn's disease, or a healthy co-twin of an affected twin (not recorded which). The CDR3 region is CASRLRLDTEAFF.